A single sample gave rise to the 5 T cell receptor beta chains below, sequenced in a study of radiotherapy plus CTLA-4 blockade in lung cancer (dated by TCRdb to between 2017 and 2018). The library was generated by the immunoSEQ multiplex PCR assay. TCRdb stores this immuneACCESS table with in-frame sequences only. Part of the clones is absent; in the studies checked, under half of the shortfall reflects unresolved V genes, and no reason is known for the rest. A total of about 50,000 clones appear in this sample, more than 75% of them only once. Roughly 26% of the sample lies in the top ten. The sequenced sample was peripheral blood, obtained from a patient treated with radiotherapy plus ipilimumab. The source is a human donor with non-small cell lung cancer whose response to radiotherapy plus ipilimumab could not be evaluated.

This clone is a singleton in its sample. V gene TRBV7-2 combines with J gene TRBJ1-3; D might be TRBD1 (6 bases). Germline V gene sequence: CDR1 SGHTA, CDR2 FQGNSA. The CDR3 contains 16 residues. V shed 6 bases and J shed 0 bases, with 15 bases lying between them. The CDR3 sequence: CASRFGTFASGNTIYF. The CDR3 DNA reads TGTGCCAGCAGATTTGGGACATTCGCCTCTGGAAACACCATATATTTT.

This chain uses TRBV7-6 with TRBJ2-3, with 10 bases lining up with TRBD1. The germline V gene encodes CDR1 SGHVS and CDR2 FNYEAQ. V was pared by 3 bases and J by 3 bases, with 6 bases of the junction left unmatched. The CDR3 length is 16 residues. The CDR3 nucleotides read TGTGCCAGCAGCTTTAGACAGGGGGCTAATACAGATACGCAGTATTTT. As protein: CASSFRQGANTDTQYF.

This rearrangement joins TRBV6-1 to TRBJ1-5; 8 nucleotides line up with TRBD1. The CDR3 length is 15 residues. Germline V gives CDR1 MNHNS, CDR2 SASEGT. V was pared by 4 bases and J by 7 bases, with 9 bases of the junction left unmatched. The CDR3: CASSVRTGLGQPQHF. The CDR3 bases are TGTGCCAGCAGTGTCCGGACAGGGTTAGGGCAGCCCCAGCATTTT.

This chain connects TRBV4-1 to TRBJ2-7; TRBD1 agrees at 8 bases. This CDR3 is built from 15 residues. Germline V gene data show CDR1 as MGHRA and CDR2 as YSYEKL. V lost 1 base to trimming and J lost 2 bases; unmatched junction nucleotides: 4. CDR3 in amino acids: CASSQGTGGPYEQYF. Written as DNA, the CDR3 is TGCGCCAGCAGCCAAGGAACAGGGGGTCCCTACGAGCAGTACTTC.

The V and J genes are TRBV4-3 and TRBJ2-7; maybe TRBD2 (6 bases). The length of the CDR3 is 12 residues. V shed 4 bases and J shed 6 bases, with 10 bases lying between them. CDR1 is LGHNA and CDR2 is YSLEER in the germline V gene. CDR3 region: CASSLGGTEQYF. The CDR3, as DNA: TGCGCCAGCAGCCTGGGGGGAACCGAGCAGTACTTC.